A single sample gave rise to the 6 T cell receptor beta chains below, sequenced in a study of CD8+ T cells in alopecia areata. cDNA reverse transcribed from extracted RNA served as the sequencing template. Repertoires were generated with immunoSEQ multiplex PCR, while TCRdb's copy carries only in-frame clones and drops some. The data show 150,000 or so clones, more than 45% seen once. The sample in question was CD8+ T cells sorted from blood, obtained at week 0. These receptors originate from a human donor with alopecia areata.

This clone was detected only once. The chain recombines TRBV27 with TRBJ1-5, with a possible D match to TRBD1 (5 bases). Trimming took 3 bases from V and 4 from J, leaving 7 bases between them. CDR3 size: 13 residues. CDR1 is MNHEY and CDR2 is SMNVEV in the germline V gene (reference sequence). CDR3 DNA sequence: TGTGCCAGCAGTTTGACAGTGAATCAGCCCCAGCATTTT. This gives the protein CASSLTVNQPQHF.

Here the CDR3 DNA reads TGTGCCAGCAGCTTAGCGCGCCCCAGCCAGGGCTACACCTTC. Translated, it gives CASSLARPSQGYTF. The rearrangement joins TRBV7-9 to TRBJ1-2; D uncertain. Trimming stripped 0 bases from V and 8 bases from J, with 13 bases between. This CDR3 is 14 amino acids long. Germline CDR1 reads SEHNR; CDR2 reads FQNEAQ (reference sequence).

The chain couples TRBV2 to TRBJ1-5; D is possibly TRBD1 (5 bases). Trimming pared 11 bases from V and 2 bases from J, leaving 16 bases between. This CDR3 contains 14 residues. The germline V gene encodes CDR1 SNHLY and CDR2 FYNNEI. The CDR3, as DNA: TGTGCCTCCAGGGCAGGGATGGGCAATCAGCCCCAGCATTTT. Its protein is CASRAGMGNQPQHF.

DNA for the CDR3: TGTGCCAGCAGTCCCGCCAGTCTAGCCAAAAACATTCAGTACTTC. Translation: CASSPASLAKNIQYF. The chain joins TRBV27 to TRBJ2-4, with D uncertain. This CDR3 contains 15 residues. CDR1 MNHEY and CDR2 SMNVEV come from the germline V gene (reference sequence). The ends were cut back, 5 bases at V and 0 bases at J, with 11 bases in the middle.

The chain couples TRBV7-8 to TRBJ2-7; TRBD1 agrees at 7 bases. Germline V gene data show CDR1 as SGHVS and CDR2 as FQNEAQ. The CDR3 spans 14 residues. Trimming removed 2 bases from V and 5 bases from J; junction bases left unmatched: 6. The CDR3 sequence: CASSLPQGINEQYF. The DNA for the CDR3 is TGTGCCAGCAGCTTACCACAGGGGATCAACGAGCAGTACTTC. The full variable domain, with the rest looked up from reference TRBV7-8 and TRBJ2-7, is GAGVSQSPRYKVAKRGQDVALRCDPISGHVSLFWYQQALGQGPEFLTYFQNEAQLDKSGLPSDRFFAERPEGSVSTLKIQRTQQEDSAVYLCASSLPQGINEQYFGPGTRLTVT.

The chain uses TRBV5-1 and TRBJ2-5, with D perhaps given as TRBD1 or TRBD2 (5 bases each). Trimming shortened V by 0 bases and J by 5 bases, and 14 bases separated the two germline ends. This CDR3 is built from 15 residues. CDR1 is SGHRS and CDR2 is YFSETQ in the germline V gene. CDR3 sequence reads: CASSLGDPARETQYF. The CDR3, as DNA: TGCGCCAGCAGCTTGGGGGACCCGGCGAGGGAGACCCAGTACTTC.